This T cell receptor beta chain was sequenced during a study of blood T cell repertoires in COVID-19. On the study more broadly: Acute and convalescent COVID-19 samples came from the United States, Italy and Spain. PBMCs, B-cell-depleted T cells, or T cells provided the cDNA or gDNA that made up the material.

Under the authors' procedure: Cell counts per sample came from amplifying reference gene primers. Clones were sequenced by immunoSEQ multiplex PCR, and TCRdb holds only the in-frame ones, with some missing. From that table come the V and J calls and clone size; the DNA was used to work out D and trimming. The sample consists of over 85,000 clones, 87% of them appearing once. This CDR3 region has 13 residues. The V gene lost 7 bases and the J gene lost 7 bases, with 14 bases spanning the gap. CDR1 WNHNN and CDR2 SYGVQD come from the germline V gene (reference sequence). The chain uses TRBV10-1 and TRBJ2-1, with D possibly matching TRBD2 (5 bases). Material: peripheral blood. The source is a human donor in a cohort sampled during active COVID-19. CDR3 amino acids: CASNGDSRNEQFF. CDR3 coding DNA: TGCGCCAGCAACGGGGATTCACGGAATGAGCAGTTCTTC.